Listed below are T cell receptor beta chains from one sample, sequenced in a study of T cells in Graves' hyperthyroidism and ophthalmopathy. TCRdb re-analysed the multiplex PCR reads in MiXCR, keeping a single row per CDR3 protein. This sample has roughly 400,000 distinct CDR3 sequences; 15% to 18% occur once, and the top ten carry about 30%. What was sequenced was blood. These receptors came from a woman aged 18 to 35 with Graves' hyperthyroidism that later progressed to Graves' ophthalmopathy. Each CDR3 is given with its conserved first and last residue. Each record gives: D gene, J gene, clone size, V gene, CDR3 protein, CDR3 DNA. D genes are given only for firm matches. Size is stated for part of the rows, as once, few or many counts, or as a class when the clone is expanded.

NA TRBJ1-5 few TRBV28 CASSWGGVRDQPQHF TGTGCCAGCAGTTGGGGGGGGGTGCGGGATCAGCCCCAGCATTTT
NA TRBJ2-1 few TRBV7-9 CASSLPGLGANEQFF TGTGCCAGCAGCTTACCAGGGCTGGGGGCCAATGAGCAGTTCTTC
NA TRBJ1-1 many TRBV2 CASSPQTNTEAFF TGTGCCAGCAGTCCCCAGACGAACACTGAAGCTTTCTTT
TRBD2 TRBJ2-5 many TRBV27 CASSLKRLAGWETQYF TGTGCCAGCAGTTTAAAGCGTCTAGCGGGTTGGGAGACCCAGTACTTC
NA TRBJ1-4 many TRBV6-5 CASSYSGGSNEKLFF TGTGCCAGCAGTTACTCGGGGGGCTCTAATGAAAAACTGTTTTTT
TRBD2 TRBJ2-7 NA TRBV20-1 CSARDGGSAGEQYF TGCAGTGCTAGAGACGGGGGGTCGGCAGGGGAGCAGTACTTC
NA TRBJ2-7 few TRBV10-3 CAIGRTNEQYF TGTGCCATCGGGCGTACGAACGAGCAGTACTTC
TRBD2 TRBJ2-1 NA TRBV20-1 CSARQLGTSGNEDEQFF TGCAGTGCTAGACAACTCGGGACTAGCGGGAACGAGGATGAGCAGTTCTTC
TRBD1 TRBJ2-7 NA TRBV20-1 CSARDVLGQPYEQYF TGCAGTGCTAGAGACGTATTGGGACAGCCCTACGAGCAGTACTTC
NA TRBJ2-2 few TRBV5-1 CASSPWSTGPTGELFF TGCGCCAGCAGCCCATGGAGTACAGGACCCACCGGGGAGCTGTTTTTT
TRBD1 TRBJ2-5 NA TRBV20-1 CSAIPGQRGKETQYF TGCAGTGCTATCCCGGGACAGAGGGGAAAAGAGACCCAGTACTTC
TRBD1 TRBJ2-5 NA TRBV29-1 CSVPGQGGWETQYF TGCAGCGTCCCAGGACAGGGCGGGTGGGAGACCCAGTACTTC
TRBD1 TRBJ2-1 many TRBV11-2 CASSLLDRGPSSYNEQFF TGTGCCAGCAGCTTACTGGACAGGGGGCCTAGCTCCTACAATGAGCAGTTCTTC
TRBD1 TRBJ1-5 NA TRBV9 CASSAGQYSNQPQHF TGTGCCAGCAGCGCGGGACAGTATAGCAATCAGCCCCAGCATTTT
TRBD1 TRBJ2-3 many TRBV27 CASSSPGTGVPDTQYF TGTGCCAGCAGTTCACCCGGGACAGGGGTTCCAGATACGCAGTATTTT
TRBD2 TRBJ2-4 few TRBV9 CASSVGGGDNIQYF TGTGCCAGCAGCGTAGGCGGGGGGGATAACATTCAGTACTTC